This T cell receptor (beta chain) came from a study of PD-L1 blockade in urothelial cancer (dated by TCRdb to about 2017). Regarding the complete study: Therapy was started at some point between 2014 and 2016 for all patients, and atezolizumab 1,200 mg was administered intravenously every 3 weeks. Blood samples were analyzed at 3 weeks after treatment start (second dose) and at 6 weeks after treatment start. Somatic, immune and clinical correlates of response to PD-L1 blockade with atezolizumab in urothelial cancer were the focus of an exploratory multi-omic analysis. Progression-free survival longer than 6 months counted as durable clinical benefit, and TCR features were additionally tested against both progression-free and overall survival. Blood samples yielded a median of roughly 150,000 T cells and tens of thousands of unique TCRs, with median clonality 0.080. Twenty-five of 29 patients were identified as males with urothelial cancer of bladder origin, and a prior smoking history was reported by 18 of 29 patients. An ECOG performance status of 0 or 1 was recorded for the patients, and 0 to 3 prior chemotherapy regimens had been received by the patients. Pretreatment tumor samples, along with matched peripheral blood collected serially before and after atezolizumab treatment, underwent TCR sequencing. Pretreatment blood TCR-seq was available for nearly 30 patients, at least one posttreatment blood collection was obtained for 24 patients, and tumor TCR-seq was available for 24 patients. In the same patients, whole exome sequencing and RNA sequencing of pretreatment tumors were performed in addition to TCR sequencing. Several patients achieved durable clinical benefit and around 19 did not. What the study reported, not specific to this receptor: Patients with durable benefit showed greater expansion of tumor-associated TCR clones in peripheral blood 3 weeks after starting treatment (n ≈ 23, p = 0.022). Improved progression-free and overall survival was associated with having pretreatment peripheral blood TCR clonality below the median. Because the sample size was small (n of about 29) and many of the analyses were exploratory, the results are meant to be hypothesis-generating.

CDR1 and CDR2, per the germline V gene, are SQVTM and ANQGSEA. The CDR3 numbers 16 residues from cysteine through phenylalanine. The CDR3 DNA has 48 bases and is translated from base 1. At the junction V is shortened by 4 bases and J by 4 bases; bases outside the gene matches: 13. On this clone itself: What this receptor recognizes is not known. No base quality information exists; no much larger clone differs at one position.

Taken with the paper, the label for time point translates to: peripheral blood 6 weeks after treatment start. The cohort comprised more than 25 patients with locally advanced or metastatic urothelial carcinoma treated at Memorial Sloan Kettering on a trial protocol. Peripheral blood mononuclear cells were collected pretreatment and during treatment, with between 1 and 8 total time points obtained per patient. The Qiagen DNeasy Blood extraction kit was used to purify genomic DNA from total PBMCs and from tumor samples. PBMCs were collected pretreatment and during treatment and were isolated and stored as previously described. Synthetic TCR analog templates were spiked into each PCR so that absolute template abundance could be estimated from read counts. The immunoSEQ assay was used to amplify TCRbeta CDR3 regions from genomic DNA with bias-controlled V and J gene primers. Sequencing of rearranged TCRbeta segments was done at approximately 20X coverage. The study's processing was this. Sequencing errors were corrected by clustering, and CDR3s were annotated against IMGT so that V, D and J genes could be assigned. Downstream analyses used only productive TCRbeta rearrangements and left out out-of-frame or stop-codon sequences. Clonality was computed as one minus Shannon entropy normalized by the log of the number of unique productive sequences. Clones differing between time points or between blood and tumor were identified using Fisher's exact test with Benjamini-Hochberg correction, with an adjusted p below 0.01 applied as the threshold. TCRdb's version of the immuneACCESS table is confined to in-frame rearrangements and falls short of the full clone set. An unresolved V gene accounts for under half of the shortfall where checked; the remainder is of unknown origin. The V and J calls and clone size are taken from that table; D and trimming were inferred from the DNA. The table for this sample lists around 53,000 clones; about 85% of them were counted only once. Approximately 1.8% of the sample lies in the top ten.

The chain is made from TRBV29-1 and TRBJ2-3; the junction holds 8 bases that match TRBD2. Sequences were derived from PBMCs, sampled around atezolizumab (anti-PD-L1) treatment. This TCR was recovered from a man in his forties or fifties with urothelial cancer. CDR3 loop: CSVGPGGQGMADTQYF. The DNA is TGCAGCGTTGGTCCGGGAGGGCAGGGTATGGCAGATACGCAGTATTTT.